These T cell receptor beta chains were read from a single sample in a study of glioma-infiltrating T cells. Using its own MiXCR run on the multiplex PCR reads, TCRdb lists one record per CDR3 protein. This table holds some 130,000 distinct CDR3 sequences, around a quarter found once. The sequenced sample was glioma tissue, nonneoplastic brain tissue, or PBMCs (not recorded which). The source of these receptors is a human donor with low-grade glioma or glioblastoma, undergoing nonglioma brain surgery, or in good health (not recorded which). CDR3s include the opening cysteine and the closing phenylalanine or tryptophan. D genes are given only for firm matches. A row's size may be missing; if present it is once, few, many or a size class.

TRBD2	TRBV7-2	NA	TRBJ2-2	CATQRGEAGELFF	TGTGCCACACAGCGGGGGGAAGCCGGGGAGCTGTTTTTT
NA	TRBV11-1	NA	TRBJ2-3	CASSRIGTDTQYF	TGTGCCAGCAGCCGGATTGGGACAGATACGCAGTATTTT
NA	TRBV11-2	many	TRBJ2-5	CASSPQRETQYF	TGTGCCAGCAGTCCCCAAAGAGAGACCCAGTACTTC
NA	TRBV19	few	TRBJ1-1	CASSVAWVAFF	TGTGCCAGTAGTGTAGCCTGGGTTGCTTTCTTT
NA	TRBV7-9	NA	TRBJ1-1	CAWRPLGVNENTEAFF	TGTGCCTGGAGACCCTTAGGGGTAAATGAAAACACTGAAGCTTTCTTT
NA	TRBV28	NA	TRBJ1-3	CASSLRQGSGNTIYF	TGTGCCAGCAGTTTAAGGCAGGGGTCTGGAAACACCATATATTTT
NA	TRBV24-1	few	TRBJ1-2	CATSDPLLGPDGYTF	TGTGCCACCAGTGACCCACTACTCGGGCCAGATGGCTACACCTTC
NA	TRBV7-8	NA	TRBJ1-1	CAGSLDAQKNTEAFF	TGTGCCGGCAGCTTAGATGCACAGAAAAACACTGAAGCTTTCTTT
NA	TRBV7-9	NA	TRBJ1-1	CASSLRLREHSEAFF	TGTGCCAGCAGCTTACGTCTGAGGGAACACTCTGAAGCTTTCTTT
NA	TRBV14	few	TRBJ2-3	CASSLGSPTDTQYF	TGTGCCAGCAGCCTTGGGTCCCCCACAGATACGCAGTATTTT
NA	TRBV7-9	many	TRBJ1-1	CASSLGGGTEAFF	TGTGCCAGCAGCTTGGGGGGGGGGACTGAAGCTTTCTTT
NA	TRBV20-1	few	TRBJ2-2	CSARVGGATTGELFF	TGCAGTGCTAGAGTGGGGGGGGCCACCACCGGGGAGCTGTTTTTT
NA	TRBV24-1	once	TRBJ2-3	CATSDPRTTSDTQYF	TGTGCCACCAGTGATCCCCGGACAACCTCCGATACGCAGTATTTT
TRBD2	TRBV10-3	many	TRBJ2-3	CAISEVSGGPTSTDTQYF	TGTGCCATCAGTGAGGTTAGCGGGGGGCCGACTAGCACAGATACGCAGTATTTT
TRBD1	TRBV27	NA	TRBJ1-6	CASNGQGPNSPLHF	TGTGCCAGCAATGGACAGGGCCCAAATTCACCCCTCCACTTT
TRBD1	TRBV19	NA	TRBJ2-5	CATHPIGQPGGF	TGTGCCACCCATCCTATTGGACAGCCAGGGGGTTTC
NA	TRBV7-2	many	TRBJ2-3	CASSLSEGTDTQYF	TGTGCCAGCAGCCTTAGTGAGGGCACAGATACGCAGTATTTT
NA	TRBV12-3/TRBV12-4	few	TRBJ1-2	CASSLGRGYTF	TGTGCCAGCAGTTTGGGTCGTGGCTACACCTTC
TRBD2	TRBV28	few	TRBJ2-3	CASSSLPSGVTDTQYF	TGTGCCAGCAGTTCGCTCCCTAGCGGGGTCACAGATACGCAGTATTTT
NA	TRBV29-1	NA	TRBJ1-1	CSAAGETEAFF	TGCAGCGCTGCAGGGGAGACTGAAGCTTTCTTT
NA	TRBV24-1	NA	TRBJ1-1	CATGMEGVDTEAFF	TGTGCCACCGGAATGGAGGGGGTCGACACTGAAGCTTTCTTT
TRBD2	TRBV4-1	NA	TRBJ2-3	CASSQEGTSGGTDTQYF	TGCGCCAGCAGCCAAGAAGGGACTAGCGGGGGCACAGATACGCAGTATTTT
NA	TRBV6-1	many	TRBJ1-3	CASSLLFSGNTIYF	TGTGCCAGCAGTTTACTTTTCTCTGGAAACACCATATATTTT
TRBD2	TRBV9	NA	TRBJ2-1	CASSRRTSGGSIDEQFF	TGTGCCAGCAGCCGACGGACTAGCGGGGGGTCGATAGATGAGCAGTTCTTC
TRBD2	TRBV7-2	NA	TRBJ2-2	CASSLVAGLAIGELFF	TGTGCCAGCAGCTTAGTGGCTGGACTAGCGATCGGGGAGCTGTTTTTT
NA	TRBV30	few	TRBJ1-1	CAWSPGVSRIAFF	TGTGCCTGGAGTCCAGGCGTTTCACGAATTGCTTTCTTT
NA	TRBV11-2	few	TRBJ2-2	CASSPSGTGELFF	TGTGCCAGCAGCCCTAGTGGGACCGGGGAGCTGTTTTTT
NA	TRBV7-2	once	TRBJ1-6	CASSKGRNSPLHF	TGTGCCAGCAGCAAGGGACGGAATTCACCCCTCCACTTT
NA	TRBV27	few	TRBJ1-4	CASSFSGLTNEKLFF	TGTGCCAGCAGTTTTTCAGGGTTAACTAATGAAAAACTGTTTTTT